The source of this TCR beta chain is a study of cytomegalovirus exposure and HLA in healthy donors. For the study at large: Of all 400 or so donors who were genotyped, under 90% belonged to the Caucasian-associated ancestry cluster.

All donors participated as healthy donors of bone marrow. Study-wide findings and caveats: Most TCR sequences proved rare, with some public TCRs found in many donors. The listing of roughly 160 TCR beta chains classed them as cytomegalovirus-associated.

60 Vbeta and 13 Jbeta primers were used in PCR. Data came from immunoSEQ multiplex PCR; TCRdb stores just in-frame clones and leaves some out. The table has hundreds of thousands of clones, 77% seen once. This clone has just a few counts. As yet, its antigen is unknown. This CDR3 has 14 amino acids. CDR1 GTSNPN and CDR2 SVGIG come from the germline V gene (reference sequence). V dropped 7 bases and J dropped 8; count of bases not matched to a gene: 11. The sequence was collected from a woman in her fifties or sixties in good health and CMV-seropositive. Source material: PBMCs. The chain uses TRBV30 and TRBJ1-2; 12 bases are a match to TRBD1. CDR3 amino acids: CALTTGTGGQGYTF. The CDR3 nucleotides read TGTGCCTTGACAACCGGGACAGGGGGCCAAGGCTACACCTTC.